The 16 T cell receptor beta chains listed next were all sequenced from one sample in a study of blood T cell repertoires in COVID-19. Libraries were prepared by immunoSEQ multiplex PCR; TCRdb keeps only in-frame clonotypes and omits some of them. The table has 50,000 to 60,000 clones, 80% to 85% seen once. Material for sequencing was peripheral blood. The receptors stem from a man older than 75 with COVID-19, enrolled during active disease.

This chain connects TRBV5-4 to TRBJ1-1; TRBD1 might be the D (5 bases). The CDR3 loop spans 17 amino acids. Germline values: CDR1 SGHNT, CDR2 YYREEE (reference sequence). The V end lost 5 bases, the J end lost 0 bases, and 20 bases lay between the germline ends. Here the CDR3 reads CASRWGLTTNLNTEAFF. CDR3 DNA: TGTGCCAGCAGATGGGGACTGACCACCAATCTGAACACTGAAGCTTTCTTT.

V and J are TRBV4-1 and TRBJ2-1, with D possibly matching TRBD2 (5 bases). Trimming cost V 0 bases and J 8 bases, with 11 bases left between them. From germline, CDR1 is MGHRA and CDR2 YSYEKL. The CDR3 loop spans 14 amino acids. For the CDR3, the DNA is TGCGCCAGCAGCCAAGATCGAGCGGTAGATGAGCAGTTCTTC. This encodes CASSQDRAVDEQFF.

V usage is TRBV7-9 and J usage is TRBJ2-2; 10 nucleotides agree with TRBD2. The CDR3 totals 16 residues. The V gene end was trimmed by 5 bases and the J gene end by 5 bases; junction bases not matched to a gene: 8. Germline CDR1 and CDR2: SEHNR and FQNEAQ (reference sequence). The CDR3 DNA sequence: TGTGCCAGCAGCCCGGAGACTAGCGGGTTTACCGGGGAGCTGTTTTTT. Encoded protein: CASSPETSGFTGELFF.

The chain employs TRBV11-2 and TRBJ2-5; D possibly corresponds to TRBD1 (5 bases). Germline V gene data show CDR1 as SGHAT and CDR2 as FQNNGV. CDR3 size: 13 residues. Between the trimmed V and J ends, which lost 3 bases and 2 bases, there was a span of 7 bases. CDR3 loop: CASSFPGQETQYF. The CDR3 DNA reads TGTGCCAGCAGCTTTCCAGGGCAAGAGACCCAGTACTTC. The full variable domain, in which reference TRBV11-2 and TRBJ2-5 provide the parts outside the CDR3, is EAGVAQSPRYKIIEKRQSVAFWCNPISGHATLYWYQQILGQGPKLLIQFQNNGVVDDSQLPKDRFSAERLKGVDSTLKIQPAKLEDSAVYLCASSFPGQETQYFGPGTRLLVL.

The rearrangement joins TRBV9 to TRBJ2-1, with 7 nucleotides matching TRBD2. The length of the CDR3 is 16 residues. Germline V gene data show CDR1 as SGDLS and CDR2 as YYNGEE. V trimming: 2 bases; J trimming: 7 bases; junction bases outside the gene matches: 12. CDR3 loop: CASSVGEGAFTNEQFF. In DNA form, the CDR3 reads TGTGCCAGCAGCGTCGGGGAGGGCGCGTTTACGAATGAGCAGTTCTTC.

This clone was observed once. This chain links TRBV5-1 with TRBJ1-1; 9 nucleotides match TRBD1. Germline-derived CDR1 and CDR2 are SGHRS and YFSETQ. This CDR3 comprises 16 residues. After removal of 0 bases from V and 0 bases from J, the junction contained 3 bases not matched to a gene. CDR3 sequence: CASSLAGTGMNTEAFF. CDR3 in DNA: TGCGCCAGCAGCTTGGCGGGGACAGGGATGAACACTGAAGCTTTCTTT.

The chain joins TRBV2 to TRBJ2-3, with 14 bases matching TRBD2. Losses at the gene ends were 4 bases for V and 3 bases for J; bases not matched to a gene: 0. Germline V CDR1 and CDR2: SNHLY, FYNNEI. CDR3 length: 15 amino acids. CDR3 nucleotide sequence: TGTGCCAGCAGTGGGACTAGCGGGGGGACAGATACGCAGTATTTT. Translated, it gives CASSGTSGGTDTQYF.

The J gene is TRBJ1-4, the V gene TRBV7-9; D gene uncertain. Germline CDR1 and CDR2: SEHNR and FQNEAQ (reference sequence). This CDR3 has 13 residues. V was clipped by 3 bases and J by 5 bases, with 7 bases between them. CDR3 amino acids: CASSFTRNEKLFF. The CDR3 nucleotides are TGTGCCAGCAGCTTCACGAGGAATGAAAAACTGTTTTTT.

CDR3 in amino acids: CSVGETGAGNTIYF. The CDR3 DNA reads TGCAGCGTGGGGGAGACAGGGGCTGGAAACACCATATATTTT. The chain links TRBV29-1 to TRBJ1-3; TRBD1 agrees at 8 bases. With 6 bases clipped from V and 2 bases from J, the junction kept 6 bases outside the gene matches. CDR1 is SQVTM and CDR2 is ANQGSEA in the germline V gene. This CDR3 has 14 residues.

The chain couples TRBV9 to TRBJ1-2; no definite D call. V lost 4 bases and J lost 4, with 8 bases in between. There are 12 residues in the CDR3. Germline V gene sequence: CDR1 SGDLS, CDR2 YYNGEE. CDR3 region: CASSLFGYGYTF. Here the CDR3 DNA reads TGTGCCAGCAGCCTCTTCGGCTATGGCTACACCTTC.

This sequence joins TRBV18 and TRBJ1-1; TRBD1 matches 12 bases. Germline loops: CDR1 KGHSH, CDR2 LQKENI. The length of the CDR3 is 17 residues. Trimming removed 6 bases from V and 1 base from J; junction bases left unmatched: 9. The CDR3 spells CASSPKGQGAQNTEAFF. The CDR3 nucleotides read TGTGCCAGCTCGCCAAAGGGACAGGGGGCGCAGAACACTGAAGCTTTCTTT.

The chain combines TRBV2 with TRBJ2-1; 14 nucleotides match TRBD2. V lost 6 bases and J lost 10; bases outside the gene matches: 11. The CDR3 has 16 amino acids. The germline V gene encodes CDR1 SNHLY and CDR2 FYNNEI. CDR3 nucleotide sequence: TGTGCCAGCAGGACCGCAGGGACTAGCGGGAGTGGGGAGCAGTTCTTC. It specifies CASRTAGTSGSGEQFF.

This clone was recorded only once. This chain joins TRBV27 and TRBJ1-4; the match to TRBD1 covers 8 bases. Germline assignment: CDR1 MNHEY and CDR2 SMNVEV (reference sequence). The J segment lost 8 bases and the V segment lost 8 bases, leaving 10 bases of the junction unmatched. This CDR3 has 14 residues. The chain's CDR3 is CASGGGTGWEKLFF. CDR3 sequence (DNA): TGTGCCAGCGGGGGCGGGACAGGTTGGGAAAAACTGTTTTTT.

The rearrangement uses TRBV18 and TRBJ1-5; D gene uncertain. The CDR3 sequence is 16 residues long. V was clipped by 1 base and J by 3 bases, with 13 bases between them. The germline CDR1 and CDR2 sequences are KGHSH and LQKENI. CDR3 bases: TGTGCCAGCTCACCACAGTCCGGACTGACCAATCAGCCCCAGCATTTT. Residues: CASSPQSGLTNQPQHF.

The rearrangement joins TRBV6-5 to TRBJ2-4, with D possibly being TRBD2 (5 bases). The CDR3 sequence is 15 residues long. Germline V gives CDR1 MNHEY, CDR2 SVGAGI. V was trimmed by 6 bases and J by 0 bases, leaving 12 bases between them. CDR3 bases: TGTGCCAGCAGCCTCGGGGTGCTAGCCAAAAACATTCAGTACTTC. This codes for CASSLGVLAKNIQYF.

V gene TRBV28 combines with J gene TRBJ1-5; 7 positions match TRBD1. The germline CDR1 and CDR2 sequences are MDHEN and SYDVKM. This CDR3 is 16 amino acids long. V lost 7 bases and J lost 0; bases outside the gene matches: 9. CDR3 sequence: CASNMGDSYSNQPQHF. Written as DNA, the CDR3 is TGTGCCAGCAACATGGGGGACAGCTATAGCAATCAGCCCCAGCATTTT.